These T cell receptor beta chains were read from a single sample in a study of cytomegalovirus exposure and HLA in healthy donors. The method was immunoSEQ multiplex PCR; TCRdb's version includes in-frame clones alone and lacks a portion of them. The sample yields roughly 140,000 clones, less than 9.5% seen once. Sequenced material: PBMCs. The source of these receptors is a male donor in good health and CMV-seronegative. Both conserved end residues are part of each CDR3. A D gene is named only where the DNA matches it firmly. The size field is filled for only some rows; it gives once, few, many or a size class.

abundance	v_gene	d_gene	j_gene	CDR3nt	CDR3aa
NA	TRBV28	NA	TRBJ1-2	TGTGCCAGCACCCCAGGGCTTGGGGGCCTCTACACCTTC	CASTPGLGGLYTF
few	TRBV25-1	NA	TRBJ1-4	TGTGCCAGCAGTGACGCCGGGGGAACTAATGAAAAACTGTTTTTT	CASSDAGGTNEKLFF
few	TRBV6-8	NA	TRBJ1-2	TGTGCCAGCAGTTACGCGGACAGCCTTTATGGCTACACCTTC	CASSYADSLYGYTF
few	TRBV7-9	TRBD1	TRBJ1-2	TGTGCCAGCAGCTCACAGGGGCACGGTCCCGCGGCCGGCTACACCTTC	CASSSQGHGPAAGYTF
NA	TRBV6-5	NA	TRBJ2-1	TGTGCCAGCAGTTTGGGTAGCGGCTACAATGAGCAGTTCTTC	CASSLGSGYNEQFF
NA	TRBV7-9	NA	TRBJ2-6	TGTGCCAGCAGCTCGAGCTCTGGGGCCAACGTCCTGACTTTC	CASSSSSGANVLTF
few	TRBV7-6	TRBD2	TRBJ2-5	TGTGCCAGCAGCTTCGTAGCGGGGCGACTCCAAGAGACCCAGTACTTC	CASSFVAGRLQETQYF
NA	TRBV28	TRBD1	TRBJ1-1	TGTGCCAGCAGTATAGACAGGGTTAACACTGAAGCTTTCTTT	CASSIDRVNTEAFF
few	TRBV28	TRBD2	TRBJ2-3	TGTGCCAGCAGGGCTAGCGGGAGGGGGACAGATACGCAGTATTTT	CASRASGRGTDTQYF
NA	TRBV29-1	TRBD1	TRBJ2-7	TGCAGCGCCCAGGGCGGACAGGGGGCCGCCTACGAGCAGTACTTC	CSAQGGQGAAYEQYF